This T cell receptor (beta chain) originates from a study of blood T cells in healthy people across ages. This CDR3 spans 13 amino acids. Germline V gives CDR1 SQVTM, CDR2 ANQGSEA. Trimming cost V 6 bases and J 4 bases; bases outside gene matches: 7. A second PCR of about 6 to 11 cycles used a sample-barcoded 5' primer and a J-beta primer mix. Each CDR3 protein gets one entry after TCRdb re-called the 5' RACE reads with MiXCR. The sample has under 950,000 distinct CDR3 sequences, about a fifth seen once. This clonotype was seen more than once but under ten times. Sequencing input: blood. The chain combines TRBV29-1 with TRBJ2-5; 8 bases map to TRBD1. The source is a man between 65 and 85 years old in good health. DNA of the CDR3: TGCAGCGTGGGGAATACAGGGGGAGAGACCCAGTACTTC. Its translation is CSVGNTGGETQYF.